This record covers a single T cell receptor (beta chain). Germline CDR1 GTSNPN, CDR2 SVGIG (reference sequence). The V segment lost 6 bases and the J segment 8 bases; nucleotides outside the gene matches: 18. There are 15 residues in the CDR3. This sample was taken from a study of blood T cell repertoires in COVID-19. The wider study: The study drew acute and convalescent COVID-19 samples from the United States, Italy and Spain. The cDNA or gDNA used as material had been derived from T cells, B-cell-depleted T cells, or PBMCs.

Original processing methods: By means of reference gene primer amplification, nucleated cell counts were estimated. Sequenced by immunoSEQ multiplex PCR; TCRdb stores in-frame clones only, minus some. V and J calls and clone size follow that table, whereas D and trimming were derived from the DNA. The table includes 80,000 to 90,000 clones, 70% to 90% detected once. This chain links TRBV30 with TRBJ1-2; 7 bases are a match to TRBD1. Sequenced material: peripheral blood. The sequence was collected from a man in his forties with acute or convalescent COVID-19. CDR3 sequence (DNA): TGTGCCTGCCGGCTGACAGGGTTTCTTTCGGGGGGCTACACCTTC. Amino acids: CACRLTGFLSGGYTF.